This entry lists 20 T cell receptor beta chains sequenced from one sample in a study of glioma-infiltrating T cells. Using RNA template, CDR3s of TCR alpha and beta were amplified with iRepertoire arm-PCR. TCRdb used MiXCR to reprocess the multiplex PCR reads, holding one entry per CDR3 protein. Of around 130,000 distinct CDR3 sequences listed, around a quarter were seen once; the top ten hold around 28%. Specimen: glioma tissue, nonneoplastic brain tissue, or PBMCs (not recorded which). The receptors derive from a human donor with low-grade glioma or glioblastoma, undergoing nonglioma brain surgery, or in good health (not recorded which).

This clonotype was observed at least ten times. The V and J genes are TRBV6-1 and TRBJ2-7; no clear D. CDR1 and CDR2 from the germline V gene are MNHNS and SASEGT. This CDR3 comprises 14 residues. The V gene lost 2 bases and the J gene lost 2 bases, with 10 bases spanning the gap. The CDR3 reads CASSELGPTYEQYV. The CDR3 DNA sequence: TGTGCCAGCAGTGAACTTGGGCCAACCTACGAGCAGTACGTC.

V usage is TRBV12-3 or TRBV12-4 and J usage is TRBJ1-5; D remains unclear. The CDR3 extends over 14 amino acids. The V end was cut by 3 bases, the J end by 5 bases, with 11 bases between. The CDR3 bases are TGTGCCAGCAGTTTGTCCCCAGGTGATCAGCCCCAGCATTTT. Encoded protein: CASSLSPGDQPQHF.

The CDR3 coding sequence is TGTGCCAGCAGCCTCCGGACGTACGAAAAACTGTTTTTT. This translates into CASSLRTYEKLFF. This rearrangement joins TRBV14 to TRBJ1-4, with no clear D. The V gene lost 4 bases and the J gene lost 8 bases, with 11 bases spanning the gap. Germline-derived CDR1 and CDR2 are SGHDN and FVKESK. The CDR3 runs to 13 residues.

On this clonotype: Lacking the conserved final phenylalanine or tryptophan, this CDR3 likely reflects a read error. V usage is TRBV20-1 and J usage is TRBJ2-7; D is uncertain. The J call may be mistaken, given a closer DNA end match to TRBJ2-5. The germline CDR1 and CDR2 sequences are DFQATT and SNEGSKA (reference sequence). The CDR3 contains 13 residues. DNA for the CDR3: TGCAGTGCTAGACGCCCCAGGACGGAGACCCAGTACATC. It specifies CSARRPRTETQYI.

Of note for this clonotype: Lacking the conserved final phenylalanine or tryptophan, this CDR3 likely reflects a read error. The J gene is TRBJ1-2, the V gene TRBV28; D perhaps matches TRBD1 (5 bases). The CDR3 runs to 13 residues. The V and J ends lost 3 bases and 4 bases respectively, with 9 bases between them. CDR1 is MDHEN and CDR2 is SYDVKM in the germline V gene. For the CDR3, the DNA is TGTGCCAGCAGTTTCGGGCAGGGCTATGGCTACACCTTA. Encoded protein: CASSFGQGYGYTL.

This clonotype was recorded at least ten times. This chain uses TRBV7-9 with TRBJ2-7, with D perhaps matching TRBD1 (5 bases). V lost 5 bases and J lost 6, with 14 bases in between. Per germline, CDR1 SEHNR and CDR2 FQNEAQ (reference sequence). The CDR3 length is 13 residues. The CDR3 region is CASSVANRIEQYV. CDR3 sequence (DNA): TGTGCCAGCAGCGTTGCCAACAGGATCGAGCAGTACGTC.

In its sample, this clonotype was seen many times. CDR3 protein: CASRSPGQGYEQYV. Written as DNA, the CDR3 is TGTGCCAGCAGATCTCCCGGACAGGGCTACGAGCAGTACGTC. The V gene is TRBV6-1, the J gene TRBJ2-7, with 8 bases fitting TRBD1. Trimming cost V 6 bases and J 3 bases; bases outside gene matches: 7. The CDR3 consists of 14 residues. Germline loops: CDR1 MNHNS, CDR2 SASEGT.

The table lists this clonotype with a few counts. The chain joins TRBV12-3 or TRBV12-4 to TRBJ2-5, with 7 bases identical to TRBD1. The CDR3 has 13 residues. The V gene end was trimmed by 5 bases and the J gene end by 2 bases; junction bases not matched to a gene: 2. CDR3 sequence reads: CASSPQGQETQYF. The CDR3 region has the DNA TGTGCCAGCAGTCCACAGGGGCAAGAGACCCAGTACTTC.

This clonotype was seen only a few times. Mismatch with germline at one junction end may stem from a read error. This chain connects TRBV6-1 to TRBJ2-1; D is possibly TRBD2 (5 bases). The CDR3 spans 12 residues. CDR1 is MNHNS, CDR2 SASEGT, per germline. The CDR3 loop is CASRPEGKQPIF. The DNA for the CDR3 is TGTGCCAGCAGACCCGAGGGCAAGCAACCGATCTTC.

The gene calls are TRBV24-1 and TRBJ2-5; D ambiguous. The CDR3 has 14 residues. The V and J ends lost 7 bases and 1 base respectively, with 12 bases between them. CDR1 is KGHDR, CDR2 SFDVKD, per germline. The CDR3 sequence is CATSPGRFQETQYF. CDR3 in DNA: TGTGCCACCAGCCCCGGACGGTTCCAAGAGACCCAGTACTTC.

The rearrangement links TRBV20-1 to TRBJ2-3; 14 nucleotides align to TRBD2. The ends lost 6 bases at V and 6 bases at J; junction bases unmatched: 5. The length of the CDR3 is 14 residues. Germline CDR1 reads DFQATT; CDR2 reads SNEGSKA (reference sequence). CDR3 DNA: TGCAGTGCGGGGGGGACTAGCGGGGGCGATACGCAGTATTTT. Translating gives CSAGGTSGGDTQYF.

This clonotype occurred a few times. The rearrangement joins TRBV3-1 to TRBJ1-6, with D uncertain. This CDR3 is 16 amino acids long. CDR1 and CDR2 (germline): LGHDT, YNNKEL (reference sequence). The V and J ends lost 4 bases and 0 bases respectively, with 10 bases between them. The DNA of the CDR3 is TGTGCCAGCAGCCTCCCCGCGGGCTCCTATAATTCACCCCTCCACTTT. Translation: CASSLPAGSYNSPLHF. The full variable domain, with the rest looked up from reference TRBV3-1 and TRBJ1-6, is DTAVSQTPKYLVTQMGNDKSIKCEQNLGHDTMYWYKQDSKKFLKIMFSYNNKELIINETVPNRFSPKSPDKAHLNLHINSLELGDSAVYFCASSLPAGSYNSPLHFGNGTRLTVT.

In its sample, this clonotype was seen a few times. Germline is not matched at one junction end, which may reflect a read error. The genes are TRBV24-1 and TRBJ2-2; 8 nucleotides align to TRBD1. The CDR3 length is 15 residues. The germline V gene encodes CDR1 KGHDR and CDR2 SFDVKD. CDR3 in amino acids: CASSPTGEHTGELFF. The CDR3 region has the DNA TGTGCCAGCAGTCCGACAGGGGAGCACACCGGGGAGCTGTTTTTT.

V is TRBV6-6 and J is TRBJ2-3, with D perhaps matching TRBD1 (6 bases). The CDR3 contains 15 residues. CDR1 MNHNY and CDR2 SVGAGI come from the germline V gene (reference sequence). With 2 bases removed from V and 0 bases from J, the gap between germline ends came to 9 bases. CDR3 nucleotides: TGTGCCAGCAGTTACATCCAGGGGAGCACAGATACGCAGTATTTT. Residues: CASSYIQGSTDTQYF.

This clonotype was seen many times. This chain connects TRBV7-2 to TRBJ1-5, with D possibly being TRBD1 (5 bases). V lost 4 bases, J lost 9 bases, and 13 bases lay in between. Germline lookup yields CDR1 SGHTA and CDR2 FQGNSA. The CDR3 runs to 13 residues. The CDR3 nucleotides are TGTGCCAGCAGCTACCTTCAGGGAGGGCCCCAGCATTTT. Translation gives CASSYLQGGPQHF.

The chain carries TRBV19 and TRBJ1-1; possible D gene TRBD1, 5 bases. Looked up from germline, CDR1 is LNHDA and CDR2 is SQIVND (reference sequence). CDR3 size: 14 residues. V was clipped by 3 bases and J by 0 bases, with 8 bases between them. CDR3 region: CASSIGRVNTEAFF. CDR3 in DNA: TGTGCCAGTAGTATCGGCAGGGTGAACACTGAAGCTTTCTTT.

Points on this clonotype: A read error is possible here, since a much larger clone lies one base away. The J gene is TRBJ2-2, the V gene TRBV4-1; tentatively, D is TRBD2 (5 bases). Per germline, CDR1 MGHRA and CDR2 YSYEKL. Trimming left V 1 base short and J 4 bases short, with 13 bases between. The CDR3 runs 16 residues. The CDR3 spells CASSQVIDAGTGELFF. The CDR3 coding sequence is TGCGCCAGCAGCCAAGTGATAGACGCGGGCACCGGGGAGCTGTTTTTT.

The sample holds a few counts of this clonotype. This likely comes from a read error, as the CDR3 has no conserved phenylalanine or tryptophan at its end. This chain joins TRBV6-1 and TRBJ2-1; D call uncertain. Trimming removed 4 bases from V and 4 bases from J, with 17 bases in between. Germline V gives CDR1 MNHNS, CDR2 SASEGT. The CDR3 runs 16 residues. CDR3 residues: CASSVADTLFYNEQFL. The CDR3 coding sequence is TGTGCCAGCAGTGTGGCAGACACCCTATTTTACAATGAGCAGTTCCTC.

This clonotype was seen more than once but under ten times. This chain joins TRBV24-1 and TRBJ1-1; no definite D call. Germline values: CDR1 KGHDR, CDR2 SFDVKD. The ends were cut back, 4 bases at V and 9 bases at J, with 17 bases in the middle. This CDR3 is built from 14 residues. This CDR3 reads CATSDTGIQKQAFF. CDR3 in DNA: TGTGCCACCAGTGACACCGGGATACAAAAACAAGCTTTCTTT.

This clonotype was seen a few times. The genes are TRBV15 and TRBJ2-7; no reliable D call. This CDR3 is 13 amino acids long. Germline V gives CDR1 LNHNV, CDR2 YYDKDF (reference sequence). V shed 0 bases and J shed 2 bases, with 5 bases lying between them. Written as DNA, the CDR3 is TGTGCCACCAGCAGAGATCGGCCCTACGAGCAGTACGTC. Its protein is CATSRDRPYEQYV.